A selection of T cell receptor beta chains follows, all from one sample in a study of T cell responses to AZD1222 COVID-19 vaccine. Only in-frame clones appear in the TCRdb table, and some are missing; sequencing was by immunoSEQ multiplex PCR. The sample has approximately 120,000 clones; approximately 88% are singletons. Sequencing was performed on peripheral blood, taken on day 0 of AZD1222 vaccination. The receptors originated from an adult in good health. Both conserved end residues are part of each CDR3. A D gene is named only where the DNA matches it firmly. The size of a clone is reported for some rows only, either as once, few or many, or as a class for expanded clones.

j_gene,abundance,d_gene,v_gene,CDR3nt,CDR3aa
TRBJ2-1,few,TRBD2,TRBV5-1,TGCGCCAGTCAGACTAGCGGTTACAATGAGCAGTTCTTC,CASQTSGYNEQFF
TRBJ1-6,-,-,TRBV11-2,TGTGCCAGCAGCTTAGTTTGGAAACCAAATTCACCCCTCCACTTT,CASSLVWKPNSPLHF
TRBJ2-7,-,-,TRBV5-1,TGCGCCAGCAGCTTTGCCCCCGAGGCCTACGAGCAGTACTTC,CASSFAPEAYEQYF
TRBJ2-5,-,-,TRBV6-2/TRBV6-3,TGTGCCAGCAGTTCGGCGGGGAGAACATCCCTGCGCGAGACCCAGTACTTC,CASSSAGRTSLRETQYF
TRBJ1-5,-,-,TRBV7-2,TGTGCCAGCAGCCCGACCTTCGGCAGTAGCAATCAGCCCCAGCATTTT,CASSPTFGSSNQPQHF
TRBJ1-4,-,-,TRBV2,TGTGCCAGCGAACAGCTGATGGCAGGCGAAAAACTGTTTTTT,CASEQLMAGEKLFF
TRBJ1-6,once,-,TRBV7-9,TGTGCCAGCACCTCGTGGGGGGCGGTTAACTATAATTCACCCCTCCACTTT,CASTSWGAVNYNSPLHF
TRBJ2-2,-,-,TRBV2,TGTGCCAGCATTCTAATCCCTACCGGGGAGCTGTTTTTT,CASILIPTGELFF
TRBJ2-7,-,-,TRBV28,TGTGCCAGCAGTCTTCGGAGTGGGGAATGGCAGTACTTC,CASSLRSGEWQYF
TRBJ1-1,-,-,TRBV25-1,TGTGCCAGCAGTGATTTTACTGAAGCTTTCTTT,CASSDFTEAFF
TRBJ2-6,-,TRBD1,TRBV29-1,TGCAGCGTACAGACAGGGCCTACTTCCTCTGGGGCCAACGTCCTGACTTTC,CSVQTGPTSSGANVLTF
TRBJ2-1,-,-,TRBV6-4,TGTGCCAGCAGTGACTCCTACTCGAGGGGGGGCTCCTACAATGAGCAGTTCTTC,CASSDSYSRGGSYNEQFF
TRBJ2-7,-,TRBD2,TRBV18,TGTGCCAGCTCAGACGGGGGGGGTTACGAGCAGTACTTC,CASSDGGGYEQYF
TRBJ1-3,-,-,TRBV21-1,TGTGCCAGCAGCCCCCGGGGACAGGGAAACACCATATATTTT,CASSPRGQGNTIYF
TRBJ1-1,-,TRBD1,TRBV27,TGTGCCAGCACTCAAGGACAGGGATTAGGGAACACTGAAGCTTTCTTT,CASTQGQGLGNTEAFF
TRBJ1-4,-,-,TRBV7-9,TGTGCCAGCAGCCCCCCAAGGGGGACCCGACTGTTTTTT,CASSPPRGTRLFF
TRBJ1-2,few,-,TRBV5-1,TGCGCCAGCAGCTTGGATACGTCGGGTCGGGATGGCTACACCTTC,CASSLDTSGRDGYTF
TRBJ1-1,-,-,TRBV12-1,TGTGCCAGCAGCCCCCTGACAGGGTCCGGGAACACTGAAGCTTTCTTT,CASSPLTGSGNTEAFF
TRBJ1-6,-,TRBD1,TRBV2,TGTGCCAGCACCGCGGCAGGGGGCAGCTCCTATAATTCACCCCTCCACTTT,CASTAAGGSSYNSPLHF
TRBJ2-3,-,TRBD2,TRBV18,TGTGCCAGCTCAAGATCTAGCGGGGGAGGCACAGATACGCAGTATTTT,CASSRSSGGGTDTQYF
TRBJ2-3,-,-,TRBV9,TGTGCCAGCAGCGTAGGGCCCGATACGCAGTATTTT,CASSVGPDTQYF
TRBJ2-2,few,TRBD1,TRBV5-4,TGTGCCAGCAGCTTCCGGACAGGGGGCACCGGGGAGCTGTTTTTT,CASSFRTGGTGELFF
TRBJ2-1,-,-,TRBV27,TGTGCCAGCAGTGCGGGACCCTACAATGAGCAGTTCTTC,CASSAGPYNEQFF
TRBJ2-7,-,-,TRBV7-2,TGTGCCAGCACCTCTCCCACGTCCCAGGGGGAGCAGTACTTC,CASTSPTSQGEQYF
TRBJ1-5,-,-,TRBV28,TGTGCCAGCAGTTTTGCGGACAGTTATAGCAATCAGCCCCAGCATTTT,CASSFADSYSNQPQHF
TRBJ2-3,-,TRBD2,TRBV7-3,TGTGCCAGCAGCGTAGGACTAGCGGGGGGGTATTTGGCAGATACGCAGTATTTT,CASSVGLAGGYLADTQYF
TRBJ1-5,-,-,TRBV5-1,TGCGCCAGCAGCTCGGAGGGAGGGCCTAAGCCCCAGCATTTT,CASSSEGGPKPQHF
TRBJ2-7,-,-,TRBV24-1,TGTGCCACCAGTGATCCCGGACTGGCCTACGAGCAGTACTTC,CATSDPGLAYEQYF
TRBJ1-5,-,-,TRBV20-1,TGCAGTGCTAGTATGCAATATAGCAATCAGCCCCAGCATTTT,CSASMQYSNQPQHF
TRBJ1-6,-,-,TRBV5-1,TGCGCCAGCAGCTTGGAGGACACAGGGTATAATTCACCCCTCCACTTT,CASSLEDTGYNSPLHF
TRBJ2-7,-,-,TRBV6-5,TGTGCCAGCAGTTACTCCCACGCGGCAGGGTCCCACGAGCAGTACTTC,CASSYSHAAGSHEQYF
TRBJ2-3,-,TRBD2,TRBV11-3,TGTGCCAGCAGTAGCGGCGGGAGGTTCGGCGATACGCAGTATTTT,CASSSGGRFGDTQYF
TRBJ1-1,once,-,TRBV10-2,TGCGCCACCCGCACGGGGGCCACTGAAGCTTTCTTT,CATRTGATEAFF
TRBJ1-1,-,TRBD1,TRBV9,TGTGCCAGCAGCGTAGGGACAGGGAAGGTTTCAAACCCTGAAGCTTTCTTT,CASSVGTGKVSNPEAFF
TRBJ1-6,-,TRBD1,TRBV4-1,TGCGCCAGCAGACCGACAGGGCGTAATTCACCCCTCCACTTT,CASRPTGRNSPLHF
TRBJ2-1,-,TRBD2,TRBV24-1,TGTGCCACCAGACGTAGCGGGGGTCGCGGTGAGCAGTTCTTC,CATRRSGGRGEQFF
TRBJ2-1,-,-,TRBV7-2,TGTGCCAGCAGCCGGGGCGGTTACAATGAGCAGTTCTTC,CASSRGGYNEQFF
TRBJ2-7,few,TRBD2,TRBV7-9,TGTGCCAGCAGCCCCCAGTCATGGGGCGGGGGATACGAGCAGTACTTC,CASSPQSWGGGYEQYF
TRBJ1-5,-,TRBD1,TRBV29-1,TGCAGCGTTGGGGAGGGGGCAGAGCAGCCCCAGCATTTT,CSVGEGAEQPQHF
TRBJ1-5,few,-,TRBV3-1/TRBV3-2,TGTGCCAGCAGCCAAGAGGGCCAGCCCCAGCATTTT,CASSQEGQPQHF
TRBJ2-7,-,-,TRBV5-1,TGCGCCAGCAGGAAAACAGGGAGCTCCTACGAGCAGTACTTC,CASRKTGSSYEQYF
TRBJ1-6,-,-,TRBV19,TGTGCCAGTAGTATGGGGACAAATAATTCACCCCTCCACTTT,CASSMGTNNSPLHF